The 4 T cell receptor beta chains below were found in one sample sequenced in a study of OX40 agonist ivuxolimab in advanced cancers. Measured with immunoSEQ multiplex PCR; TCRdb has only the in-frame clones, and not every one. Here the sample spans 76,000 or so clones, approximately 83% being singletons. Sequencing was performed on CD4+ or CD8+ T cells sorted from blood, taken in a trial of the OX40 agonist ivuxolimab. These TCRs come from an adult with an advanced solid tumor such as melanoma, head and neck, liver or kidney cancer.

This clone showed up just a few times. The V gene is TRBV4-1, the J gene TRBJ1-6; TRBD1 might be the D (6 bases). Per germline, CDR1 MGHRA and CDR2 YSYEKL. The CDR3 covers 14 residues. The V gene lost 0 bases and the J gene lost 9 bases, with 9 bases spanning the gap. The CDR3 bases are TGCGCCAGCAGCCAAGAGGACAGAACTTCACCCCTCCACTTT. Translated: CASSQEDRTSPLHF.

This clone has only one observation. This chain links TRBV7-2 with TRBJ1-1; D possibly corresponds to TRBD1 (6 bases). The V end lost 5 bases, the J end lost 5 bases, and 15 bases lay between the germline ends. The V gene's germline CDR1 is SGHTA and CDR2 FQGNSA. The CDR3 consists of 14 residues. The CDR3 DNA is TGTGCCAGCAGCCAAGAACAGGGTCGGACTGAAGCTTTCTTT. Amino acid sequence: CASSQEQGRTEAFF.

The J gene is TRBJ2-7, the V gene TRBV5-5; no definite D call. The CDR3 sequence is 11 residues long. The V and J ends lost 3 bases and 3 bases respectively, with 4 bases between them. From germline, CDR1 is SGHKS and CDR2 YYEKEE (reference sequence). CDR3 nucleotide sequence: TGTGCCAGCAGCTGGAACTACGAGCAGTACTTC. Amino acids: CASSWNYEQYF.

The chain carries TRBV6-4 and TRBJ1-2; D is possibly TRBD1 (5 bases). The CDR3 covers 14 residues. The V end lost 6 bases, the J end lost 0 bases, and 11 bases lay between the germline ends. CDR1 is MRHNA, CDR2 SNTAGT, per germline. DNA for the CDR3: TGTGCCAGCAGACCCGACAGTTCTAACTATGGCTACACCTTC. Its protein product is CASRPDSSNYGYTF.